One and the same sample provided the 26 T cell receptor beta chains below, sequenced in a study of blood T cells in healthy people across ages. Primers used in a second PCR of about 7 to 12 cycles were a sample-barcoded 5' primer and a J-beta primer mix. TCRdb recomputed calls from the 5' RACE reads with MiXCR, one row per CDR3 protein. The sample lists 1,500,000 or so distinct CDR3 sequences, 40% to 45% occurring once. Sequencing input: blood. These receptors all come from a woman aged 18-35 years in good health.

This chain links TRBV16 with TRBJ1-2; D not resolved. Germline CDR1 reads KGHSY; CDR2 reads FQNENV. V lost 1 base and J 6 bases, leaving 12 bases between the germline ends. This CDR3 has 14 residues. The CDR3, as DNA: TGTGCCAGCAGCCAATTTAGCGGAACCAATGGCTACACCTTC. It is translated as CASSQFSGTNGYTF.

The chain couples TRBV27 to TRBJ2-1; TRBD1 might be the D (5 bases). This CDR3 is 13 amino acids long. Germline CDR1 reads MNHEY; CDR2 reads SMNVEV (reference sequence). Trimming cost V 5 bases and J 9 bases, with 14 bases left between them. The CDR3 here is CASSRLYGAEQFF. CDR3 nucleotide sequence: TGTGCCAGCAGTAGACTGTATGGGGCTGAGCAGTTCTTC.

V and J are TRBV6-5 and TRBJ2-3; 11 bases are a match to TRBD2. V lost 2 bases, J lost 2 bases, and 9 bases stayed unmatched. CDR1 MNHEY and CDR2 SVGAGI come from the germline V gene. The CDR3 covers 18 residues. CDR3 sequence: CASSYVLAGGQPTDTQYF. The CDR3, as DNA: TGTGCCAGCAGTTACGTCCTAGCGGGGGGACAACCCACAGATACGCAGTATTTT.

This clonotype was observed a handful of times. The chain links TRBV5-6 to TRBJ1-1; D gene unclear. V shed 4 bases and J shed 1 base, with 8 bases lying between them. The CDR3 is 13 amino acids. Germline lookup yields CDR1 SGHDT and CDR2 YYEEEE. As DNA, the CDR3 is TGTGCCAGCAGCATGATCCAGAACACTGAAGCTTTCTTT. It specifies CASSMIQNTEAFF.

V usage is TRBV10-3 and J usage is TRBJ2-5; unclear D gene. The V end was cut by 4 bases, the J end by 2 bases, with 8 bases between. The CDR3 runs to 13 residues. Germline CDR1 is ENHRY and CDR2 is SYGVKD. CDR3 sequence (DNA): TGTGCCATCAGTGCCGACAATCAAGAGACCCAGTACTTC. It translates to CAISADNQETQYF.

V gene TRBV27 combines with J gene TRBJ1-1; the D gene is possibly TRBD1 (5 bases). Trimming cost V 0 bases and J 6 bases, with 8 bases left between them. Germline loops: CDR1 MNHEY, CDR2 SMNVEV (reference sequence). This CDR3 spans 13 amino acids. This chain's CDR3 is CASSLSWGAEAFF. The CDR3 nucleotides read TGTGCCAGCAGTTTATCATGGGGGGCTGAAGCTTTCTTT.

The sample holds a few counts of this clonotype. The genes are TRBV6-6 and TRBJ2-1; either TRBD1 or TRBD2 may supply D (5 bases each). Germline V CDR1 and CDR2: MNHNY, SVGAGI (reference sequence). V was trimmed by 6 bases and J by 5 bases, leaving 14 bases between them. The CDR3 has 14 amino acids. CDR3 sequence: CASSSRDPHNEQFF. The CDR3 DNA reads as TGTGCCAGCAGCTCCCGGGACCCCCACAATGAGCAGTTCTTC.

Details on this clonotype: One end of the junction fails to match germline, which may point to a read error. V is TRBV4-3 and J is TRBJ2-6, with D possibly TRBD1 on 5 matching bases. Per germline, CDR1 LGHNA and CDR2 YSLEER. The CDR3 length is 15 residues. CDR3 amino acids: CASSLIGSGANVPTF. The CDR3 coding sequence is TGCGCCAGCAGCCTAATTGGCTCTGGGGCCAACGTCCCGACTTTC.

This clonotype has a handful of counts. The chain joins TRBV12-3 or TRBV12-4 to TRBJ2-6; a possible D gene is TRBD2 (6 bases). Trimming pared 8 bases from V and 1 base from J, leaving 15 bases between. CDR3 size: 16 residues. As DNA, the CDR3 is TGTGCCAGCGTACGGGGGTCGGGATCTGGGGCCAACGTCCTGACTTTC. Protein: CASVRGSGSGANVLTF.

The CDR3 loop reads CASSEQGREAFF. The CDR3 nucleotides are TGTGCCAGCAGTGAGCAGGGAAGGGAAGCTTTCTTT. V usage is TRBV25-1 and J usage is TRBJ1-1; a weak D match, TRBD1 (5 bases). Trimming pared 3 bases from V and 8 bases from J, leaving 10 bases between. Germline V gives CDR1 MGHDK, CDR2 SYGVNS. The CDR3 has 12 residues.

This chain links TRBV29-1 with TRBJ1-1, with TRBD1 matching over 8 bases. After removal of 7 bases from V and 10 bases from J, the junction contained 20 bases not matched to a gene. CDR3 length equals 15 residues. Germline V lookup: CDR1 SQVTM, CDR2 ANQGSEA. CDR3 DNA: TGCAGCGCCGTGTCCCCGGGACAGGAACGCCTCACAGCTTTCTTT. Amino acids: CSAVSPGQERLTAFF.

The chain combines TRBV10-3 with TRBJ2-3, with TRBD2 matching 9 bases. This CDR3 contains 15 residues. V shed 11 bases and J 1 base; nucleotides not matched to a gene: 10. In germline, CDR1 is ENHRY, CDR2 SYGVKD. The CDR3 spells CASWSGGLGTDTQYF. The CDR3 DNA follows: TGTGCCTCGTGGAGCGGGGGGTTGGGCACAGATACGCAGTATTTT.

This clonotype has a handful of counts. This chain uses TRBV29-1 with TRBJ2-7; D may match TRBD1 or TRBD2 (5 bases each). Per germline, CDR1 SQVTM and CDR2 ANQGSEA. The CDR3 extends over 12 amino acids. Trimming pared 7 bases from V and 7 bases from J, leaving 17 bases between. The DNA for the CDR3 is TGCAGCGCCGGGGACGGTGCCAGTGAGCAGTACTTC. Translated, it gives CSAGDGASEQYF.

CDR3 region: CASSLFWGQETQYF. The DNA of the CDR3 is TGTGCCAGCAGCTTATTCTGGGGGCAAGAGACCCAGTACTTC. The rearrangement links TRBV7-8 to TRBJ2-5; D is tentatively TRBD1 or TRBD2 (5 bases each). This CDR3 spans 14 amino acids. Trimming left V 2 bases short and J 2 bases short, with 9 bases between. Germline lookup yields CDR1 SGHVS and CDR2 FQNEAQ.

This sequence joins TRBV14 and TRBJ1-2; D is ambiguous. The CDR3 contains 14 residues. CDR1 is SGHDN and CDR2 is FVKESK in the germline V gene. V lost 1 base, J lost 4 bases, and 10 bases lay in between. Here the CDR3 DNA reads TGTGCCAGCAGCCAAGTACAGATTTCCTATGGCTACACCTTC. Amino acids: CASSQVQISYGYTF.

CDR3 DNA: TGTGCCAGCGCGACAATTGGGCAAGGGCCTAATCAGCCCCAGCATTTT. The encoded protein is CASATIGQGPNQPQHF. V usage is TRBV12-3 or TRBV12-4 and J usage is TRBJ1-5; D is ambiguous. The V end lost 8 bases, the J end lost 4 bases, and 21 bases lay between the germline ends. This CDR3 comprises 16 residues.

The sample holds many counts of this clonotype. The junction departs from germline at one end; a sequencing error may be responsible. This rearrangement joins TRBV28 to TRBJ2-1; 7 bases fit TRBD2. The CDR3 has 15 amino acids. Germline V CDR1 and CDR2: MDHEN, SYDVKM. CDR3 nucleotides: TGCGCCAGCAGCTTTCTGGCGGGAGCCTACAATGAGCAGTTCTTC. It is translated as CASSFLAGAYNEQFF.

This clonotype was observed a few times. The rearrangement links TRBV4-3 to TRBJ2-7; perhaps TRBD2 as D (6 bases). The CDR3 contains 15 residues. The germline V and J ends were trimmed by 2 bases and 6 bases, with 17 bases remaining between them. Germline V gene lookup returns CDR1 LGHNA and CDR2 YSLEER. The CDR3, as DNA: TGCGCCAGCAGCCAAAGACCGGGGGATATCGGCGAGCAGTACTTC. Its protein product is CASSQRPGDIGEQYF.

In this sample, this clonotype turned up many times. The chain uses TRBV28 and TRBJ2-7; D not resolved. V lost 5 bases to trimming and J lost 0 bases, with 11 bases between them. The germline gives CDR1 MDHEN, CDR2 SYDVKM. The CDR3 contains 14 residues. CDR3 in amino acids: CASSPRVSSYEQYF. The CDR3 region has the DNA TGTGCCAGCAGTCCCAGAGTTAGCTCCTACGAGCAGTACTTC.

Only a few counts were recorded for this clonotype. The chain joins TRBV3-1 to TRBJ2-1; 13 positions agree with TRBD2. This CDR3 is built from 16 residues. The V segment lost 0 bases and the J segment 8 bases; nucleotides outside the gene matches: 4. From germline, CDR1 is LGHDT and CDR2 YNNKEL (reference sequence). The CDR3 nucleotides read TGTGCCAGCAGCCAAGATGGGACTAGCGGGGCTTATGAGCAGTTCTTC. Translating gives CASSQDGTSGAYEQFF.

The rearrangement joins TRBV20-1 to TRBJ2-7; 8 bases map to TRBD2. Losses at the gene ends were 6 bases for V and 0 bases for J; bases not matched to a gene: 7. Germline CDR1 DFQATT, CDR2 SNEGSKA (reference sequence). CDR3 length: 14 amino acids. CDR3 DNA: TGCAGTGCACTCCTAGCGGGTCCCTCCTACGAGCAGTACTTC. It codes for CSALLAGPSYEQYF.

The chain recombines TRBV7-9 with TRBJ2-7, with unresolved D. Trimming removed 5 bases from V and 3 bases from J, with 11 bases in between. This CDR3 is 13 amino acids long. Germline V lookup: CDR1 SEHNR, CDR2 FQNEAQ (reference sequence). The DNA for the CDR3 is TGTGCCAGCAGCCCGGTAGTAGTCTACGAGCAGTACTTC. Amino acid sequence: CASSPVVVYEQYF.

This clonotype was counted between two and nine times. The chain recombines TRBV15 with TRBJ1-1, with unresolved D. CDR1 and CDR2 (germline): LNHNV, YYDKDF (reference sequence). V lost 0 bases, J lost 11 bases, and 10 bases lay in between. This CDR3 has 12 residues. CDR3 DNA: TGTGCCACCAGCAGAGATATCCAGCAGGCTTTCTTT. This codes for CATSRDIQQAFF.

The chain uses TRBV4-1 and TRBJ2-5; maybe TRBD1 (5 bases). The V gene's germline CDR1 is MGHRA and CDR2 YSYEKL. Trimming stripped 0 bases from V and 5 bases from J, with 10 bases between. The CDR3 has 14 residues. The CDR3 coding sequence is TGCGCCAGCAGCCAAGATTCAGGGTGGGAGACCCAGTACTTC. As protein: CASSQDSGWETQYF.

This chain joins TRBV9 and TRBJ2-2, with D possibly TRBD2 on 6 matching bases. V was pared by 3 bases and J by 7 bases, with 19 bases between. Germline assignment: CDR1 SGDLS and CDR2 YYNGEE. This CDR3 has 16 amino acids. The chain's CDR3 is CASSAPLAGEFGELFF. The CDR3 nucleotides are TGTGCCAGCAGCGCCCCACTAGCCGGAGAGTTCGGGGAGCTGTTTTTT.

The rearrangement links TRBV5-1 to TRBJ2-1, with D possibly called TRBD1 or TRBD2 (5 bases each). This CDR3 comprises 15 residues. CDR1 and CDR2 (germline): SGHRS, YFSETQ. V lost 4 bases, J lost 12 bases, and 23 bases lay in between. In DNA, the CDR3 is TGCGCCAGCAGCATCGGGGCCGGGTCAGGATGGGGGCAGTTCTTC. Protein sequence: CASSIGAGSGWGQFF.